This section outlines one TCR beta chain sequence together with its context. This record comes from a study of blood T cell repertoires in COVID-19. In the study overall: Samples came from the United States, Italy and Spain, spanning acute and convalescent COVID-19.

In the original workflow: Reference gene primer amplification gave nucleated cell count estimates. The table came from immunoSEQ multiplex PCR; TCRdb's copy has only in-frame clones and leaves some out. V, J and clone size derive from that table, while D and trimming were established from the DNA sequence. Here the sample spans about 94,000 clones, about four fifths being singletons. Sequenced: peripheral blood. The TCR sequence derives from a human donor in a cohort sampled during active COVID-19.

The chain's CDR3 is CASSRSGARSYEQYF. The CDR3 DNA is TGTGCCAGCAGCAGGAGCGGGGCACGCTCCTACGAGCAGTACTTC. The chain is built from TRBV7-2 and TRBJ2-7; 7 nucleotides match TRBD2. V was pared by 5 bases and J by 0 bases, with 7 bases of the junction left unmatched. CDR1 is SGHTA, CDR2 FQGNSA, per germline. The CDR3 spans 15 residues.